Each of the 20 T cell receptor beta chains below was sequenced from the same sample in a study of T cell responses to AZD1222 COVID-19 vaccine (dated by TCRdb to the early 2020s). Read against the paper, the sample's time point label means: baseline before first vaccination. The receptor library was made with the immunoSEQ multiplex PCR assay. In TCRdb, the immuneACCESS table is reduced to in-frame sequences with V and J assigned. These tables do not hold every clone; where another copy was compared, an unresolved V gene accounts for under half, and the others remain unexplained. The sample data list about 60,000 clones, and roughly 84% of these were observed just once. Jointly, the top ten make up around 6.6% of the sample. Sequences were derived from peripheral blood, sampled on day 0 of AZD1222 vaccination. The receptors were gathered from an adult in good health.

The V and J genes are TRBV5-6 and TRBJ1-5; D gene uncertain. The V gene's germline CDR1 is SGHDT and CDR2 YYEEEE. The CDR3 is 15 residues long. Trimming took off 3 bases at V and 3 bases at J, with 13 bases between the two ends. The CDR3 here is CASSSTRRFNQPQHF. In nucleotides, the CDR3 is TGTGCCAGCAGCTCGACACGGAGGTTCAATCAGCCCCAGCATTTT.

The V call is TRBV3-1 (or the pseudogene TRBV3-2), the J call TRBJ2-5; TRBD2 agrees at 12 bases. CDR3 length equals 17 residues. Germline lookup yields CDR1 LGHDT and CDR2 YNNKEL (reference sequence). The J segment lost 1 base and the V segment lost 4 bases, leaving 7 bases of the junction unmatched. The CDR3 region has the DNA TGTGCCAGCAGCCCCGCTAGCGGGGGGGAATCCCAAGAGACCCAGTACTTC. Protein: CASSPASGGESQETQYF.

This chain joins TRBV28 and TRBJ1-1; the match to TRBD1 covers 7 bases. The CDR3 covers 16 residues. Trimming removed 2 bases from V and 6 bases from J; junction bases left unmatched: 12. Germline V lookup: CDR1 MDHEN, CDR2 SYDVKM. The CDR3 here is CASSLGDRDRGPEAFF. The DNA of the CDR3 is TGTGCCAGCAGTTTAGGCGATAGGGACAGAGGGCCTGAAGCTTTCTTT. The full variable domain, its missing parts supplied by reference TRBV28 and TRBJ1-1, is DVKVTQSSRYLVKRTGEKVFLECVQDMDHENMFWYRQDPGLGLRLIYFSYDVKMKEKGDIPEGYSVSREKKERFSLILESASTNQTSMYLCASSLGDRDRGPEAFFGQGTRLTVV.

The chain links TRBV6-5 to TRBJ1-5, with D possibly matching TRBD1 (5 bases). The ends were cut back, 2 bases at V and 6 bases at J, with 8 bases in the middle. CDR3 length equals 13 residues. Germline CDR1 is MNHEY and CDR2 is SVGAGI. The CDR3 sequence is CASSYGGAQPQHF. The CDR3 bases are TGTGCCAGCAGTTACGGGGGAGCTCAGCCCCAGCATTTT.

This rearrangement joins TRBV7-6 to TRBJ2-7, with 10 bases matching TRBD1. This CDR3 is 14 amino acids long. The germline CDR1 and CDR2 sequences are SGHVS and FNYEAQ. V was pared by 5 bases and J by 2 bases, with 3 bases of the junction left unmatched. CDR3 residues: CASSPGQGAYEQYF. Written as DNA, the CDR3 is TGTGCCAGCAGCCCTGGACAGGGGGCCTACGAGCAGTACTTC.

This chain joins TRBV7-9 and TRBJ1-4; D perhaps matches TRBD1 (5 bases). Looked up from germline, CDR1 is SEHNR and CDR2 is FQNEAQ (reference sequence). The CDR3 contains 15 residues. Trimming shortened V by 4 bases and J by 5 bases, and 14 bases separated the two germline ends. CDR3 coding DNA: TGTGCCAGCAGCTACCGGGGCCTGGCAAATGAAAAACTGTTTTTT. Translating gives CASSYRGLANEKLFF.

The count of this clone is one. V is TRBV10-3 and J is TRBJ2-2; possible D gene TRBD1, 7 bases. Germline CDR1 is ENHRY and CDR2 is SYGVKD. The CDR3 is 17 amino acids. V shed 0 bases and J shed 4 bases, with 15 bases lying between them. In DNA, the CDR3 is TGTGCCATCAGTGAGTCGGCAGGGGGGAGCGGCACCGGGGAGCTGTTTTTT. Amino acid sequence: CAISESAGGSGTGELFF.

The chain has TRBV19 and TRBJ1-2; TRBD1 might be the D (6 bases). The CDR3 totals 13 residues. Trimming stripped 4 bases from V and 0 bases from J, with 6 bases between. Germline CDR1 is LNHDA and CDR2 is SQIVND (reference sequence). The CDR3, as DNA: TGTGCCAGTAGTAAGGGGGCTAACTATGGCTACACCTTC. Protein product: CASSKGANYGYTF.

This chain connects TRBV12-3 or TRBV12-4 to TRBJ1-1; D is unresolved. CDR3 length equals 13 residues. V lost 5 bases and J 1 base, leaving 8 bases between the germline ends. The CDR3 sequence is CASSINQNTEAFF. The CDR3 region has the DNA TGTGCCAGCAGTATCAACCAGAACACTGAAGCTTTCTTT.

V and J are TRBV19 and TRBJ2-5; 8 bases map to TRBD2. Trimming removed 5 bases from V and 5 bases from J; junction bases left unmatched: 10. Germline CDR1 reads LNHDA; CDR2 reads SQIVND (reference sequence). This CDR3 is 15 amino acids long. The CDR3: CASSERGGLPETQYF. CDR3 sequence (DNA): TGTGCCAGTAGTGAACGGGGGGGCCTTCCTGAGACCCAGTACTTC.

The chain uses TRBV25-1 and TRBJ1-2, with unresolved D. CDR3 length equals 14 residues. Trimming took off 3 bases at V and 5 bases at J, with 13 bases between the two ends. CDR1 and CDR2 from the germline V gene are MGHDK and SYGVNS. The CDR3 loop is CASSEWGSEYGYTF. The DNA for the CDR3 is TGTGCCAGCAGTGAGTGGGGTAGTGAGTATGGCTACACCTTC.

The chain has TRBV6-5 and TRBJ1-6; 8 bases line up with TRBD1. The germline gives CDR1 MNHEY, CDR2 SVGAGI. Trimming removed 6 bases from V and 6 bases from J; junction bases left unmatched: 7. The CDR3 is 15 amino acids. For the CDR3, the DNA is TGTGCCAGCAGACCGACAGGGGTAATTAATTCACCCCTCCACTTT. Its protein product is CASRPTGVINSPLHF.

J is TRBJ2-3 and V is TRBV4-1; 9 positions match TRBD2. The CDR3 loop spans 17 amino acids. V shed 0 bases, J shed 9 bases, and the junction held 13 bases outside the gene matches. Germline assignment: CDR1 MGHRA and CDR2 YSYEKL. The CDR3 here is CASSQEGLAGTAGTQYF. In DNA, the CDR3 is TGCGCCAGCAGCCAAGAGGGGCTAGCGGGAACAGCAGGGACGCAGTATTTT.

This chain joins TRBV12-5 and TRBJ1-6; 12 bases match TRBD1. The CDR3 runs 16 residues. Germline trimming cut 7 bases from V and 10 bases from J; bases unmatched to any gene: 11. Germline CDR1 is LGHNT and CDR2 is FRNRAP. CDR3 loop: CASVPPGTGGVSPLHF. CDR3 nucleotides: TGTGCTAGTGTCCCTCCGGGGACAGGGGGCGTCTCACCCCTCCACTTT.

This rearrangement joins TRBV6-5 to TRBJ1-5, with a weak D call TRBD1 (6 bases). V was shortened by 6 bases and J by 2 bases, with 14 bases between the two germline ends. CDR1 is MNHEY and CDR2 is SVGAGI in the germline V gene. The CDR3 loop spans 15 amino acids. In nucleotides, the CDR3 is TGTGCCAGCAGCCCAAGGGGGGAAGGCAATCAGCCCCAGCATTTT. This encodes CASSPRGEGNQPQHF.

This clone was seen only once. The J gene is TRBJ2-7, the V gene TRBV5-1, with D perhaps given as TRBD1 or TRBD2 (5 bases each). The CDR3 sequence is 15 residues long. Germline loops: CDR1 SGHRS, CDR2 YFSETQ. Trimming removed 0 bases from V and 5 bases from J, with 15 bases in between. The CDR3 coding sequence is TGCGCCAGCAGCTTGGGTTTTGTGGGGACCCACGAGCAGTACTTC. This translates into CASSLGFVGTHEQYF. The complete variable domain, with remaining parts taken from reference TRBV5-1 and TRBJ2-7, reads KAGVTQTPRYLIKTRGQQVTLSCSPISGHRSVSWYQQTPGQGLQFLFEYFSETQRNKGNFPGRFSGRQFSNSRSEMNVSTLELGDSALYLCASSLGFVGTHEQYFGPGTRLTVT.

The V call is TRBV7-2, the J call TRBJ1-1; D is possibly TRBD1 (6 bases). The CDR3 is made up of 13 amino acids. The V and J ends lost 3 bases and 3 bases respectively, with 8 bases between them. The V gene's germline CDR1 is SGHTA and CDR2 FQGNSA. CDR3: CASSFAGDTEAFF. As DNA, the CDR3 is TGTGCCAGCAGCTTTGCAGGGGACACTGAAGCTTTCTTT.

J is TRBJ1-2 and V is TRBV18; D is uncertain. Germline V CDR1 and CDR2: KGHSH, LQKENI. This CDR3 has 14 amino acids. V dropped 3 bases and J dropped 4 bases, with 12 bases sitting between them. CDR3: CASSPDDGIYGYTF. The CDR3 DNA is TGTGCCAGCTCACCCGATGACGGGATCTATGGCTACACCTTC.

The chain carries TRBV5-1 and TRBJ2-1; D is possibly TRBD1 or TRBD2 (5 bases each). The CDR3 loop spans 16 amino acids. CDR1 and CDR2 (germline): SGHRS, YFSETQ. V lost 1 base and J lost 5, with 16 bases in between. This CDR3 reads CASSLIGQGANNEQFF. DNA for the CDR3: TGCGCCAGCAGCTTGATAGGGCAGGGAGCTAACAATGAGCAGTTCTTC.

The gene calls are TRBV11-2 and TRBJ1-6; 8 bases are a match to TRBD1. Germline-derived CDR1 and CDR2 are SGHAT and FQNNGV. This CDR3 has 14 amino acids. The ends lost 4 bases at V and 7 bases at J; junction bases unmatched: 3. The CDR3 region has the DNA TGTGCCAGCAGCTCGGACAGGGAAAATTCACCCCTCCACTTT. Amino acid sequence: CASSSDRENSPLHF.